This is a list of T cell receptor beta chains from one sample in a study of blood T cells in healthy people across ages. MiXCR, run by TCRdb on the 5' RACE reads, gives a single entry per CDR3 protein. This table holds approximately 1.5 million distinct CDR3 sequences, about 42% found once. Sequencing was performed on blood. The receptors were gathered from a woman between 18 and 29 years old in good health. Each CDR3 is given with its conserved first and last residue. D genes are given only for firm matches. Not all rows give a size; the values are once, few, many and, for expanded clones, a class.

clone_size | d_call | j_call | v_call | cdr3_aa
- | - | TRBJ2-7 | TRBV28 | CASSPTTVLYEQYF
few | - | TRBJ1-5 | TRBV7-2 | CASSLKGAGSQPQHF
- | - | TRBJ1-1 | TRBV25-1 | CASSEVWGSRAFF
once | - | TRBJ2-3 | TRBV3-1 | CASSQSDGADTQYF
- | - | TRBJ1-2 | TRBV30 | CAWSDPTVGRYGYTF
few | - | TRBJ2-3 | TRBV6-2/TRBV6-3 | CASRARGSTDTQYF
- | - | TRBJ1-5 | TRBV14 | CASSQGIEGVWGNQPQHF
- | TRBD1 | TRBJ1-2 | TRBV5-1 | CASSLTGGSTDYGYTF
- | TRBD1 | TRBJ1-1 | TRBV7-9 | CASGSGGRGSTEAFF
- | TRBD1 | TRBJ2-3 | TRBV25-1 | CASPKTRQGETDTQYF
few | - | TRBJ1-2 | TRBV7-2 | CASSLTGGPYGYTF
- | - | TRBJ2-3 | TRBV6-1 | CASTGKAEDTQYF
- | - | TRBJ2-1 | TRBV29-1 | CSVDRPAEQFF
once | - | TRBJ1-4 | TRBV7-9 | CASSSTTRGKLFF
few | - | TRBJ1-2 | TRBV27 | CASSLSAGVGYTF
- | TRBD2 | - | TRBV6-1 | CASSRTSGVSEQYF
- | - | TRBJ1-2 | TRBV4-1 | CASKRTGTNYGYTF